These 25 T cell receptor beta chains came from one sample sequenced in a study of T cells in localized non-small cell lung cancer (dated by TCRdb to the early 2020s). The protocol used for the library was the immunoSEQ multiplex PCR assay. The source is immuneACCESS, and TCRdb retained only in-frame sequences with V and J called. Part of the clones is not carried over; for the studies checked, unresolved V genes explain less than half of this, and the remainder is unexplained. Present in this sample are 65,000 to 95,000 clones, over 60% of which were seen just once. Of the sample, around 21% is held by the ten largest clones. Sequencing was performed on PBMCs, taken before any cancer treatment. Every receptor here comes from a man aged 35 to 69 with stage II squamous cell lung carcinoma.

The chain carries TRBV6-6 and TRBJ1-2; D is possibly TRBD1 (5 bases). CDR1 is MNHNY and CDR2 is SVGAGI in the germline V gene (reference sequence). The V gene lost 4 bases and the J gene lost 2 bases, with 14 bases spanning the gap. The CDR3 spans 15 residues. The CDR3 here is CASSWGRGGNYGYTF. In DNA form, the CDR3 reads TGTGCCAGCAGTTGGGGTAGGGGCGGAAACTATGGCTACACCTTC.

The chain uses TRBV19 and TRBJ2-6; TRBD1 is a possible D gene (5 bases). The CDR3 contains 15 residues. CDR1 is LNHDA, CDR2 SQIVND, per germline (reference sequence). Trimming removed 4 bases at V and 2 bases at J, with 9 bases between. CDR3 coding DNA: TGTGCCAGTAGTAAGTCAGGGACTGGGGCCAACGTCCTGACTTTC. Amino acid sequence: CASSKSGTGANVLTF.

This clone occurred once. The DNA is omitted, as the CDR3 cannot be located on it reliably, and the CDR3 follows TCRdb's listing. J is TRBJ1-5 and V is TRBV21-1. TRBV21-1 constitutes a pseudogene. 18 amino acids form the CDR3, both terminal residues included. CDR3 region: CASSTGPWGRGSNQPQHF.

The table lists this clone with a few counts. This chain links TRBV7-2 with TRBJ2-1, with 9 positions matching TRBD2. After removal of 1 base from V and 7 bases from J, the junction contained 8 bases not matched to a gene. CDR1 and CDR2 from the germline V gene are SGHTA and FQGNSA. The CDR3 extends over 16 amino acids. CDR3 region: CASSLVAAGGANEQFF. In DNA form, the CDR3 reads TGTGCCAGCAGCTTAGTCGCAGCGGGGGGTGCGAATGAGCAGTTCTTC.

The chain combines TRBV29-1 with TRBJ2-5, with 7 nucleotides matching TRBD1. V lost 5 bases to trimming and J lost 5 bases; unmatched junction nucleotides: 8. The CDR3 has 13 residues. The germline CDR1 and CDR2 sequences are SQVTM and ANQGSEA. DNA of the CDR3: TGCAGCGTTACGACAGGGTTGGGCGAGACCCAGTACTTC. It translates to CSVTTGLGETQYF.

In its sample, this clone was seen once. V and J are TRBV2 and TRBJ2-1; tentative D call: TRBD1 (6 bases). Deletions cut 7 bases from V and 9 bases from J, with 13 bases between. The germline CDR1 and CDR2 sequences are SNHLY and FYNNEI. The CDR3 loop spans 12 amino acids. The CDR3 is CASMEDSPEQFF. The CDR3 DNA follows: TGTGCCAGCATGGAGGACAGTCCTGAGCAGTTCTTC.

This chain links TRBV11-2 with TRBJ2-5, with TRBD2 matching 8 bases. The length of the CDR3 is 14 residues. Trimming at V came to 2 bases and at J to 5 bases, leaving 4 bases not matched to a gene. CDR1 SGHAT and CDR2 FQNNGV come from the germline V gene. The CDR3 region is CASSLISSGETQYF. CDR3 sequence (DNA): TGTGCCAGCAGCTTAATTTCTAGCGGGGAGACCCAGTACTTC.

This chain uses TRBV4-2 with TRBJ2-3, with 8 bases matching TRBD2. J gave up 4 bases and V 0 bases, and 9 bases lay outside the gene matches. The CDR3 covers 17 residues. In germline, CDR1 is LGHNA, CDR2 YNFKEQ. The CDR3: CASSQDGTGGLPDTQYF. In DNA form, the CDR3 reads TGTGCCAGCAGCCAAGACGGGACGGGGGGGCTTCCAGATACGCAGTATTTT.

The J gene is TRBJ1-1, the V gene TRBV5-1; D may be TRBD1 (5 bases). The CDR3 contains 14 residues. Germline values: CDR1 SGHRS, CDR2 YFSETQ. V lost 4 bases to trimming and J lost 0 bases, with 10 bases between them. In DNA, the CDR3 is TGCGCCAGCAGCCAGGACACCATGAACACTGAAGCTTTCTTT. It codes for CASSQDTMNTEAFF.

This clone was seen a single time. V and J are TRBV6-5 and TRBJ2-7; 8 nucleotides line up with TRBD2. This CDR3 spans 15 amino acids. Trimming removed 5 bases from V and 3 bases from J; junction bases left unmatched: 9. Germline CDR1 reads MNHEY; CDR2 reads SVGAGI. The CDR3 here is CASSTPGLVFYEQYF. The CDR3 DNA reads as TGTGCCAGCAGTACCCCGGGACTAGTATTCTACGAGCAGTACTTC.

A single count supports this clone. This chain links TRBV6-5 with TRBJ2-7; TRBD1 matches 8 bases. This CDR3 spans 13 amino acids. The junction had 3 bases not matched to a gene; V was cut back by 6 bases and J by 2 bases. In germline, CDR1 is MNHEY, CDR2 SVGAGI. CDR3 nucleotide sequence: TGTGCCAGCAGCGACAGGGGACCCTACGAGCAGTACTTC. This gives the protein CASSDRGPYEQYF.

The V call is TRBV11-2, the J call TRBJ2-7; 14 bases fit TRBD2. The length of the CDR3 is 14 residues. The germline CDR1 and CDR2 sequences are SGHAT and FQNNGV. V lost 5 bases and J lost 11; bases outside the gene matches: 8. The CDR3 is CASSLTSGGAFKYF. The CDR3 DNA reads as TGTGCCAGCAGCCTGACTAGCGGGGGGGCTTTTAAGTACTTC.

The V gene is TRBV29-1, the J gene TRBJ2-5; D is possibly TRBD1 or TRBD2 (5 bases each). The CDR3 spans 14 residues. V gave up 2 bases and J gave up 5 bases, with 15 bases separating them. In germline, CDR1 is SQVTM, CDR2 ANQGSEA. The CDR3 sequence: CSVEPDTGAETQYF. CDR3 sequence (DNA): TGCAGCGTTGAACCAGACACCGGGGCCGAGACCCAGTACTTC.

The chain combines TRBV2 with TRBJ2-7, with a weak D call TRBD1 (5 bases). Germline assignment: CDR1 SNHLY and CDR2 FYNNEI. The CDR3 length is 13 residues. The V and J ends lost 8 bases and 7 bases respectively, with 18 bases between them. The CDR3: CASAPRVLWEQYF. In nucleotides, the CDR3 is TGTGCCAGCGCCCCCAGGGTTTTGTGGGAGCAGTACTTC.

The genes are TRBV2 and TRBJ1-1, with TRBD1 matching 7 bases. Germline CDR1 is SNHLY and CDR2 is FYNNEI. V trimming: 6 bases; J trimming: 1 base; junction bases outside the gene matches: 14. The CDR3 length is 17 residues. The CDR3 loop is CASRGPGENRGNTEAFF. CDR3 sequence (DNA): TGTGCCAGCAGGGGCCCCGGGGAAAACAGGGGGAACACTGAAGCTTTCTTT.

The chain couples TRBV19 to TRBJ1-1, with a weak D call TRBD1 (5 bases). The germline gives CDR1 LNHDA, CDR2 SQIVND (reference sequence). Trimming took off 4 bases at V and 1 base at J, with 10 bases between the two ends. This CDR3 has 14 residues. The CDR3, as DNA: TGTGCCAGTAGTACGGGACGGAGGAACACTGAAGCTTTCTTT. Protein sequence: CASSTGRRNTEAFF.

The chain couples TRBV2 to TRBJ1-1; 7 bases map to TRBD1. Germline values: CDR1 SNHLY, CDR2 FYNNEI. Germline trimming cut 6 bases from V and 5 bases from J; bases unmatched to any gene: 6. The CDR3 has 13 amino acids. The CDR3 coding sequence is TGTGCCAGCAGATACCAGGGGGGGACTGAAGCTTTCTTT. The encoded protein is CASRYQGGTEAFF.

This clone was picked up a small number of times. The J gene is TRBJ2-3, the V gene TRBV25-1; 7 bases agree with TRBD1. V lost 5 bases to trimming and J lost 1 base; unmatched junction nucleotides: 6. The CDR3 is 15 residues long. The V gene's germline CDR1 is MGHDK and CDR2 SYGVNS. Written as DNA, the CDR3 is TGTGCCAGCAGTCCCCGGGACAGCCGCACAGATACGCAGTATTTT. Its protein product is CASSPRDSRTDTQYF.

V gene TRBV4-2 combines with J gene TRBJ1-1; no reliable D call. The germline V gene encodes CDR1 LGHNA and CDR2 YNFKEQ. Trimming removed 0 bases from V and 1 base from J, with 6 bases in between. This CDR3 region has 14 residues. The CDR3 is CASSQETANTEAFF. The CDR3 DNA reads as TGTGCCAGCAGCCAAGAGACGGCGAACACTGAAGCTTTCTTT.

The chain couples TRBV5-1 to TRBJ1-6; 8 bases are a match to TRBD1. The length of the CDR3 is 15 residues. V shed 4 bases and J 7 bases; nucleotides not matched to a gene: 7. The germline gives CDR1 SGHRS, CDR2 YFSETQ. The CDR3 protein is CASSPMDRANSPLHF. The CDR3, as DNA: TGCGCCAGCAGCCCGATGGACAGGGCCAATTCACCCCTCCACTTT.

The CDR3 nucleotides read TGTGCCAGCAGCCCCGGGACTAGCCTCTACAATGAGCAGTTCTTC. Translated: CASSPGTSLYNEQFF. The chain carries TRBV7-3 and TRBJ2-1; TRBD2 aligns across 9 bases. V lost 5 bases, J lost 3 bases, and 5 bases stayed unmatched. CDR1 is SGHTA and CDR2 is FQGTGA in the germline V gene. The CDR3 length is 15 residues.

The chain joins TRBV10-3 to TRBJ1-5; D is undetermined. Trimming removed 3 bases from V and 4 bases from J, with 7 bases in between. The CDR3 runs to 13 residues. CDR1 and CDR2 from the germline V gene are ENHRY and SYGVKD. DNA for the CDR3: TGTGCCATCAGTGATCCAGGTAATCAGCCCCAGCATTTT. It encodes CAISDPGNQPQHF.

The chain couples TRBV29-1 to TRBJ2-7, with D perhaps matching TRBD1 or TRBD2 (5 bases each). Germline CDR1 SQVTM, CDR2 ANQGSEA. The CDR3 is 12 amino acids. V lost 8 bases and J 2 bases, leaving 13 bases between the germline ends. The CDR3, as DNA: TGCAGCTCACGGGACGGTACCTACGAGCAGTACTTC. Its translation is CSSRDGTYEQYF.

The chain is built from TRBV5-1 and TRBJ2-1; 11 positions match TRBD2. This CDR3 is 15 amino acids long. Germline loops: CDR1 SGHRS, CDR2 YFSETQ. V was clipped by 7 bases and J by 8 bases; unmatched bases: 11. The CDR3 DNA follows: TGCGCCAGCGCCACTGTAGCGGGAGGGAATTATGAGCAGTTCTTC. As protein: CASATVAGGNYEQFF.

The chain recombines TRBV5-5 with TRBJ1-2; no clear D gene. In germline, CDR1 is SGHKS, CDR2 YYEKEE (reference sequence). This CDR3 spans 12 amino acids. V lost 0 bases and J 7 bases, leaving 7 bases between the germline ends. The DNA for the CDR3 is TGTGCCAGCAGCTTGGAATTTTCTGGCTACACCTTC. It encodes CASSLEFSGYTF.